This TCR beta chain was retrieved from a study of blood T cell repertoires in COVID-19. In the study overall: The origin of the acute and convalescent COVID-19 samples was the United States, Italy and Spain. PBMCs, B-cell-depleted T cells, or T cells provided the cDNA or gDNA that made up the material.

V shed 5 bases and J 0 bases; nucleotides not matched to a gene: 8. This CDR3 is built from 18 residues. Germline V gene lookup returns CDR1 SGHAT and CDR2 FQNNGV. In the authors' workflow: Reference gene primer amplification in the assay estimated nucleated cell counts. Profiling relied on immunoSEQ multiplex PCR, and the TCRdb table lists in-frame clones only, not all of them. The DNA gave D and trimming, while V, J and clone size come from that table. The table includes 300,000 to 350,000 clones, 75% to 90% detected once. The sequence was collected from a woman in her fifties or sixties with COVID-19, enrolled during active disease. The chain is built from TRBV11-2 and TRBJ1-6; 9 bases align to TRBD1. The source material was peripheral blood. The DNA for the CDR3 is TGTGCCAGCAGCCGCAGACAGGGGGGTTCCTCCTATAATTCACCCCTCCACTTT. It codes for CASSRRQGGSSYNSPLHF.